This TCR beta chain was recovered during a study of T cells after yellow fever vaccination. Template switching by 5'RACE produced TCR cDNA, adding a universal primer site and UMIs. TCRdb processed the 5' RACE reads anew with MiXCR; each CDR3 protein has one entry. The repertoire holds some 600,000 distinct CDR3 sequences, with less than 20% as singletons. The material was PBMCs, obtained around 5 days after the first yellow fever vaccination. The receptor was isolated from a man aged 18-30 years who received the YFV17D yellow fever vaccine.

CDR3 loop: CASSSRGAGESNQPQHF. As DNA, the CDR3 is TGTGCCAGCAGCTCCCGGGGGGCAGGGGAAAGCAATCAGCCCCAGCATTTT. The chain couples TRBV11-2 to TRBJ1-5; tentative D call: TRBD1 (6 bases). CDR3 length: 17 residues. Germline CDR1 is SGHAT and CDR2 is FQNNGV. V lost 4 bases, J lost 1 base, and 17 bases lay in between.